This is a list of T cell receptor beta chains from one sample in a study of response to subunit inactivated influenza vaccine. Using its own MiXCR run on the RT-PCR reads, TCRdb lists one record per CDR3 protein. The data hold about half a million distinct CDR3 sequences, with around 9.9% observed a single time. The sample consisted of PBMCs from blood, taken roughly 46 days after vaccination. These receptors came from a man between 45 and 60 years old who received an inactivated influenza vaccine. The CDR3 runs from the conserved cysteine through the conserved F or W. Each record gives: clone size, D gene, J gene, V gene, CDR3 DNA, CDR3 protein. The D gene is left open where the match is weak. Size tells how often a clone was seen (once, few, many) or the class of an expanded clone, and some rows leave it out.

. | . | TRBJ1-2 | TRBV5-1 | TGCGCCAGCAGGGAGGGTAACTATGGCTACACCTTC | CASREGNYGYTF
few | . | TRBJ1-1 | TRBV4-2 | TGTGCCAGCAGCCAAGTGGTAGGGACTGAAGCTTTCTTT | CASSQVVGTEAFF
few | TRBD2 | TRBJ2-1 | TRBV5-5 | TGTGCCAGCTCGATCGGACTAGGGCTCAATGAGCAGTTCTTC | CASSIGLGLNEQFF
few | . | TRBJ2-5 | TRBV7-2 | TGTGCCAGCAGCTTCGGACAGAAAGAGACCCAGTACTTC | CASSFGQKETQYF
many | . | TRBJ1-5 | TRBV6-1 | TGTGCCAGCAGAACAACGGGGGGGGTCAATCAGCCCCAGCATTTT | CASRTTGGVNQPQHF
few | . | TRBJ1-1 | TRBV12-3/TRBV12-4 | TGTGCCAGCAGCACCCGACAGTTGGGCACTGAAGCTTTCTTT | CASSTRQLGTEAFF
few | . | TRBJ2-3 | TRBV5-1 | TGCGCCAGCAGCTTGGCGGAATGGAGCACAGATACGCAGTATTTT | CASSLAEWSTDTQYF
. | . | TRBJ2-7 | TRBV18 | TGTGCCAGCTCACCACCGTCGCGAGAGCAGTACTTC | CASSPPSREQYF
. | . | TRBJ2-3 | TRBV4-2 | TGTGCCAGCAGCCAAGATGACAGGAGTACGCAGTATTTT | CASSQDDRSTQYF
. | . | TRBJ2-5 | TRBV25-1 | TGTGCCAGCCAGAGTGACCAAGAGACCCAGTACTTC | CASQSDQETQYF
few | TRBD2 | TRBJ2-5 | TRBV6-5 | TGTGCCAGCAGTTATAGCGGGGGAAGAGGCGAGACCCAGTACTTC | CASSYSGGRGETQYF
few | . | TRBJ1-2 | TRBV12-3/TRBV12-4 | TGTGCCAGCATCGGATGGAGATCCAACTATGGCTACACCTTC | CASIGWRSNYGYTF
. | TRBD2 | TRBJ2-5 | TRBV12-3/TRBV12-4 | TGTGCCAGCAGTTATCGGCGAGCGGGAGGGGGAGAGACCCAGTACTTC | CASSYRRAGGGETQYF
many | TRBD1 | TRBJ2-1 | TRBV10-1 | TGCGCCAGCAGTTTGTCGACAGGGCGCGAAATCAATGAGCAGTTCTTC | CASSLSTGREINEQFF
few | . | TRBJ1-5 | TRBV4-3 | TGCGCCAGCAGCCAAGATCCGAGAGAGAGCAATCAGCCCCAGCATTTT | CASSQDPRESNQPQHF
. | . | TRBJ2-6 | TRBV28 | TGTGCCAGCAGTTCCATCGGCGAGGTAGGGGGGGCCAACGTCCTGACTTTC | CASSSIGEVGGANVLTF
few | TRBD2 | TRBJ2-7 | TRBV13 | TGTGCCAGCAGCTACGGGACTAGCGGGGGGTACGAGCAGTACTTC | CASSYGTSGGYEQYF
few | TRBD2 | TRBJ2-1 | TRBV7-2 | TGTGCCAGCACCACCGTCTTGCGGGGGAAACAGTTCTTC | CASTTVLRGKQFF
few | TRBD1 | TRBJ2-1 | TRBV7-6 | TGTGCCAGCAATATCCTCCCGGGACAGGGGTCTAATGAGCAGTTTTTC | CASNILPGQGSNEQFF
. | . | TRBJ2-1 | TRBV7-8 | TGTGCCAGCAGCTTAGCGGAGGGACAGTACAATGAGCAGTTCTTC | CASSLAEGQYNEQFF
. | TRBD2 | TRBJ2-5 | TRBV14 | TGTGCCACCAAAGCGGGAAACCAAGAGACCCAGTACTTC | CATKAGNQETQYF
. | . | TRBJ1-2 | TRBV20-1 | TGCAGTGCTAGGAATCGGTTGGGCAGTATCCCCTTC | CSARNRLGSIPF
. | TRBD1 | TRBJ2-5 | TRBV7-9 | TGTGCCAGCAGCTGGACAGGGGAAGAGACCCAGTACTTC | CASSWTGEETQYF
few | . | TRBJ2-1 | TRBV7-9 | TGTGCCAGCAGCTCCCCTCAAGGGGGGGCCGCCTACAATGAGCAGTTCTTC | CASSSPQGGAAYNEQFF
. | TRBD2 | TRBJ2-7 | TRBV28 | TGTGCCAGCACCTCACCGGGGGGTTCATTCCACGAGCAGTACTTC | CASTSPGGSFHEQYF
few | . | TRBJ2-7 | TRBV6-2/TRBV6-3 | TGTGCCAGCAGTTACTCGATCCACGAGCAGTACTTC | CASSYSIHEQYF
many | . | TRBJ2-7 | TRBV6-7 | TGTGCCAGGGCCTTTGCCAGGGCCTACGAGCAGTACTTC | CARAFARAYEQYF
. | . | TRBJ2-7 | TRBV10-1 | TGCGCCAGCAGTGAGTACAGGGAGTCTTACGAGCAGTACTTC | CASSEYRESYEQYF
. | . | TRBJ1-4 | TRBV7-9 | TGTGCCAGCAGCTTAAACGGGGGGAGTGAAAAACTGTTTTTT | CASSLNGGSEKLFF
few | . | TRBJ2-5 | TRBV5-1 | TGCGCCAGCAGCTTGCAGGTACGAGAGACCCAGTACTTC | CASSLQVRETQYF
few | TRBD2 | TRBJ2-3 | TRBV11-2 | TGTGCCAGCAGCTATGCGGGAGGGCCGCAGGATACGCAGTATTTT | CASSYAGGPQDTQYF
. | . | TRBJ1-3 | TRBV10-3 | TGTGCCATCAGTGAAATATTTTCTGGAAACACCATATATTTT | CAISEIFSGNTIYF
many | TRBD1 | TRBJ2-3 | TRBV29-1 | TGCAGCGTTTCCGGGACAGGGCTGACAGATACGCAGTATTTT | CSVSGTGLTDTQYF
. | . | TRBJ1-1 | TRBV29-1 | TGCAGCGTGAATGGGGGGTCTTCGGCTGAAGCTTTCTTT | CSVNGGSSAEAFF
many | TRBD2 | TRBJ2-1 | TRBV6-4 | TGTGCCAGCAGTGCGGGGGGTACCTACAATGAGCAGTTCTTC | CASSAGGTYNEQFF
. | TRBD1 | TRBJ2-3 | TRBV6-1 | TGTGCCAGCAACTACAGGGGATCAGGAGATACGCAGTATTTT | CASNYRGSGDTQYF
many | . | TRBJ2-3 | TRBV12-3/TRBV12-4 | TGTGCCAGCATGTCACGGTCAGATACGCAGTATTTT | CASMSRSDTQYF
few | . | TRBJ2-7 | TRBV6-2/TRBV6-3 | TGTGCCAGCAGTTTTTTGAGGGAGCACGACGAGCAGTACTTC | CASSFLREHDEQYF
few | . | TRBJ2-1 | TRBV20-1 | TGCAGTGCCATACCGAGGGTCGATGAGCAGTTCTTC | CSAIPRVDEQFF
. | . | TRBJ2-2 | TRBV5-1 | TGCGCCGGACAGCCGGGGCCTAACACCGGGGAGCTGTTTTTT | CAGQPGPNTGELFF
many | . | TRBJ2-5 | TRBV20-1 | TGCAGTGCTAGAGGCACAGGGAAAGAGACCCAGTACTTC | CSARGTGKETQYF
few | . | TRBJ2-7 | TRBV2 | TGTGCCAGCATGATGCAGGTCTACGAGCAGTACTTC | CASMMQVYEQYF